The TCR beta chain described here comes from a study of blood T cells in healthy people across ages (dated by TCRdb to about 2015). About the full investigation: Template switching captured roughly one uniquely barcoded TCR beta cDNA molecule per two T cells in model experiments. To avoid experimental bias, donors of different ages were randomly spread across the sequencing lanes. The donors were divided into four age groups: young (average around 17 years), middle-aged (approximately 39), aged (under 70) and long-lived (about 80). For two donors (one aged 18 to 29 and one aged 80 or older), the study analyzed two additional independent replicas of 1 million unique cDNA reads from the same blood draw. The study measured age-related changes in TCR beta repertoire diversity using deep sequencing normalized with unique cDNA molecular identifiers. General conclusions and limits of the study: The CMV infection status of donors was not known, potentially confounding age-related changes in expanded clonotypes. Observed TCR beta diversity per million T cells fell roughly linearly with age, and a significant reduction was already apparent by age around 44. Conclusive comparison of naive and antigen-experienced compartments was prevented by the profiling of bulk unsorted PBMCs. There was a strong correlation between observed TCR beta diversity and the percentage of naive T cells measured by flow cytometry. Compared with the aged group, the long-lived group had more naive CD4+ T cells, fewer expanded clones and increased TCR diversity, a pattern suggesting age selection. Total diversity estimates from one million sequenced T cells were considered lower bounds and underestimates.

CDR1 and CDR2, looked up from the germline V gene (reference sequence), are SGHAT and FQDESV. Inclusive of the bounding cysteine and phenylalanine, the CDR3 is 14 residues long. Just the 42-base CDR3 DNA is kept, in frame starting at base 1. The V end gives up 5 bases and the J end 8 bases, leaving 4 bases in the junction not matched to a gene. Concerning this clonotype itself: No cognate antigen has been identified for it. It has no much larger one-base neighbor in the sample; base qualities were not kept.

The library was obtained by 5' RACE. Sequencing relied on an Illumina HiSeq 2500. The second PCR ran for roughly 6 to 11 cycles and used a J-beta primer mix along with a sample-barcoded 5' primer. A template-switch 5' adaptor carrying 12 random nucleotides introduced a unique molecular identifier onto each TCR beta cDNA molecule. Each sample yielded at least 2.5 million CDR3-containing paired-end reads. First-strand cDNA was synthesized from all RNA with the Mint cDNA synthesis kit, primed by a TRBC-specific oligonucleotide. All cDNA was treated with uracil-DNA glycosylase and then went through a first 18-cycle PCR with the universal primers M1SS and BC2_uni_R. Per the authors' processing: For normalization, 1 million high-quality reads were randomly selected from each sample, with every read carrying a distinct molecular identifier. Instead of being binned into consensus sequences, reads with shared molecular identifiers were discarded. MiTCR, run with a Q25 quality threshold and the strictest error-elimination algorithm, handled CDR3 identification, clonotype clustering and error correction. A nonparametric unseen species model with Euler transformation was used to estimate lower-bound total TCR beta diversity. TCRdb ran its own pipeline on the public reads, namely fastp trimming at Q25 and MiXCR clone calling, and kept in-frame beta chains. For every CDR3 protein sequence, its rows merge into one entry that carries the most common genes and DNA. TCRdb, not the original authors, processed these V and J calls. This sample gives approximately 600,000 distinct CDR3 sequences in total; approximately 50% of them show up just once. The ten largest clones add up to 35% to 40% of the sample.

Systemically healthy Caucasian individuals from Russia, 39 in total and aged roughly 6 to 95 years, were included as donors. Each donor gave 8 to 10 milliliters of peripheral blood, drawn into EDTA-treated Vacutainer tubes. Ficoll-Paque density-gradient centrifugation was used to isolate PBMCs, with at least 7 million obtained per sample. Total RNA was extracted from PBMCs with Trizol reagent, with at least 5.5 micrograms obtained per sample. The percentages of naive CD45RAhigh/CD27high T cells were determined by flow cytometry on a PBMC aliquot from every donor. The receptor comes from a man in his sixties in good health. The chain uses TRBV11-1 and TRBJ2-1, and TRBD1 matches 12 of the central bases. Material: blood. The DNA sequence is TGTGCCAGCAGCCTGGGACAGGGGGCCTATGAGCAGTTCTTC. Its amino acids are CASSLGQGAYEQFF.